This note documents a single TCR beta chain sequence. Its cognate antigen has yet to be identified. Base qualities are not recorded, but no much larger clone differs from it by a single base. Donors were 40 or so systemically healthy Caucasian individuals from Russia aged roughly 6 to 95 years. Each donor gave ten milliliters of peripheral blood, drawn into EDTA-treated Vacutainer tubes. Ficoll-Paque density-gradient centrifugation was used to isolate PBMCs, with at least 6 million obtained per sample. Total RNA was extracted from PBMCs with Trizol reagent, with at least 6 micrograms obtained per sample. Naive CD45RAhigh/CD27high T cell percentages were measured by flow cytometry on a PBMC aliquot from every donor. After removal of 4 bases from V and 11 bases from J, the junction retains 6 bases not matched to a gene. For CDR1 and CDR2, the germline V gene lists SGHRS and YFSETQ. The CDR3 numbers 13 residues from cysteine through phenylalanine. Just CDR3 DNA is preserved here, 39 bases in frame from base 1.

The sample is drawn from a study of blood T cells in healthy people across ages (dated by TCRdb to about 2015). In the study overall: In model experiments, template switching captured roughly one uniquely barcoded TCR beta cDNA molecule for every two T cells. To avoid experimental bias, donors of different ages were randomly spread across the sequencing lanes. To track age-related changes in TCR beta repertoire diversity, the study relied on deep sequencing normalized with unique cDNA molecular identifiers. Two additional independent replicas of 1 million unique cDNA reads from the same blood draw were analyzed for two donors (one aged 18 to 30 and one aged 80 or older). Donors were grouped into four age groups: young (average approximately 15 years), middle-aged (39), aged (roughly 67) and long-lived (around 80). General study outcomes and caveats: Bulk unsorted PBMC profiling prevented conclusive comparison of naive and antigen-experienced compartments. Total diversity estimates from one million sequenced T cells were considered lower bounds and underestimates. Compared with the aged group, the long-lived group had more naive CD4+ T cells, fewer expanded clones and increased TCR diversity, a pattern suggesting age selection. There was a strong correlation between observed TCR beta diversity and the percentage of naive T cells measured by flow cytometry. As age increased, observed TCR beta diversity per million T cells dropped in a roughly linear way, and a significant reduction was already evident by age about 40. Because the CMV infection status of the donors was unknown, age-related changes in expanded clonotypes may potentially have been confounded.

Receptor amplification or capture employed 5' RACE. Sequenced using an Illumina HiSeq 2500. A second roughly 7 to 11 cycle PCR used a sample-barcoded 5' primer and a J-beta primer mix. A template-switch 5' adaptor carrying 12 random nucleotides introduced a unique molecular identifier onto each TCR beta cDNA molecule. At least 2.5 million CDR3-containing paired-end reads were obtained from each sample. The Mint cDNA synthesis kit, primed by a TRBC-specific oligonucleotide, was used to synthesize first-strand cDNA from all RNA. Following uracil-DNA glycosylase treatment, a first 18-cycle PCR with universal primers M1SS and BC2_uni_R was performed on all cDNA. In the original analysis: Each sample was normalized by randomly selecting 1 million high-quality reads, each carrying a distinct molecular identifier. Instead of being binned into consensus sequences, reads with shared molecular identifiers were discarded. MiTCR, run with a Q25 quality threshold and the strictest error-elimination algorithm, handled CDR3 identification, clonotype clustering and error correction. Lower-bound total TCR beta diversity was estimated with a nonparametric unseen species model using Euler transformation. The public reads were quality trimmed at Q25 with fastp and then assembled into clones with MiXCR by TCRdb, keeping productive beta chains. Rows with one shared CDR3 protein collapse into an entry with the most common genes and DNA. These V and J calls originate from TCRdb's pipeline instead of the authors' own analysis. Counted in this sample were 600,000 or so distinct CDR3 sequences; approximately 30% of them appeared once. The top ten constitute about a sixth of the sample.

The chain couples TRBV5-1 to TRBJ2-1; 10 bases in the junction line up with TRBD2. The sample consisted of blood. This sequence was found in a woman older than 75 in good health. CDR3 sequence: CASSQVAGGQQFF. The nucleotide sequence reads as follows: TGCGCCAGCAGCCAGGTAGCGGGAGGTCAGCAGTTCTTC.